This passage covers 26 T cell receptor beta chains from one sample sequenced in a study of blood T cell repertoires in COVID-19. Assay: immunoSEQ multiplex PCR; the TCRdb copy retains only in-frame clones and omits some. Of 45,000 to 65,000 clones listed, just under 80% are singletons. Material for sequencing was peripheral blood. These TCRs come from a human donor in a cohort sampled during active COVID-19.

The chain has TRBV3-1 (or the pseudogene TRBV3-2) and TRBJ2-1; perhaps TRBD1 as D (5 bases). The V gene's germline CDR1 is LGHDT and CDR2 YNNKEL (reference sequence). V was shortened by 1 base and J by 7 bases, with 8 bases between the two germline ends. The CDR3 covers 13 residues. CDR3 coding DNA: TGTGCCAGCAGCCAAGGGTACAGGAATGAGCAGTTCTTC. It codes for CASSQGYRNEQFF.

The chain links TRBV27 to TRBJ2-1; 15 nucleotides align to TRBD2. Trimming at V came to 6 bases and at J to 8 bases, leaving 11 bases not matched to a gene. This CDR3 spans 17 amino acids. Germline V gene lookup returns CDR1 MNHEY and CDR2 SMNVEV (reference sequence). CDR3 DNA sequence: TGTGCCAGCAGCAGAATCCCCGGGACTAGCGGGAGGTATGAGCAGTTCTTC. Encoded protein: CASSRIPGTSGRYEQFF.

The rearrangement joins TRBV18 to TRBJ1-3; D is uncertain. The CDR3 has 13 amino acids. Germline loops: CDR1 KGHSH, CDR2 LQKENI. V lost 6 bases to trimming and J lost 0 bases, with 6 bases between them. The chain's CDR3 is CASSSVSGNTIYF. In nucleotides, the CDR3 is TGTGCCAGCTCGTCGGTCTCTGGAAACACCATATATTTT.

The chain has TRBV10-3 and TRBJ2-7; D is possibly TRBD2 (5 bases). The CDR3 extends over 16 amino acids. The germline V and J ends were trimmed by 2 bases and 6 bases, with 20 bases remaining between them. The germline CDR1 and CDR2 sequences are ENHRY and SYGVKD. The CDR3 coding sequence is TGTGCCATCAGTGAGGGCGGACTCCTAAACGGTGCCGAGCAGTACTTC. Amino acids: CAISEGGLLNGAEQYF.

The chain uses TRBV6-5 and TRBJ2-1, with 15 bases lining up with TRBD2. The CDR3 sequence is 15 residues long. Germline V gene data show CDR1 as MNHEY and CDR2 as SVGAGI. V gave up 8 bases and J gave up 5 bases; unmatched junction bases: 4. In DNA form, the CDR3 reads TGTGCCAGCCTGAGGACTAGCGGGGGGGACAATGAGCAGTTCTTC. It codes for CASLRTSGGDNEQFF.

The gene calls are TRBV27 and TRBJ2-3, with D possibly being TRBD2 (6 bases). Trimming removed 5 bases at V and 9 bases at J, with 9 bases between. CDR1 and CDR2 from the germline V gene are MNHEY and SMNVEV (reference sequence). This CDR3 is built from 11 residues. The CDR3 loop reads CASSARGTQYF. CDR3 nucleotides: TGTGCCAGCAGTGCCCGGGGGACGCAGTATTTT.

There are a few counts of this clone. The chain uses TRBV27 and TRBJ2-1, with 7 bases matching TRBD1. The ends lost 7 bases at V and 9 bases at J; junction bases unmatched: 12. Germline lookup yields CDR1 MNHEY and CDR2 SMNVEV (reference sequence). CDR3 length: 14 amino acids. The chain's CDR3 is CASTRQGARSEQFF. The CDR3 DNA reads TGTGCCAGCACTAGACAGGGAGCCCGCAGTGAGCAGTTCTTC.

This chain links TRBV7-2 with TRBJ2-3; D is uncertain. The CDR3 is 12 amino acids. CDR1 and CDR2 (germline): SGHTA, FQGNSA. With 2 bases removed from V and 2 bases from J, the gap between germline ends came to 2 bases. CDR3 region: CASSLYTDTQYF. The CDR3 DNA sequence: TGTGCCAGCAGCTTATACACAGATACGCAGTATTTT.

This chain joins TRBV2 and TRBJ2-7; TRBD2 matches at 13 bases. The CDR3 sequence is 14 residues long. Germline lookup yields CDR1 SNHLY and CDR2 FYNNEI. V trimming: 4 bases; J trimming: 7 bases; junction bases outside the gene matches: 4. The DNA of the CDR3 is TGTGCCAGCAGTGCACTAGCGGGGGGGCGAGAGCAGTACTTC. This codes for CASSALAGGREQYF. Filled out from reference TRBV2 and TRBJ2-7, the complete variable domain reads EPEVTQTPSHQVTQMGQEVILRCVPISNHLYFYWYRQILGQKVEFLVSFYNNEISEKSEIFDDQFSVERPDGSNFTLKIRSTKLEDSAMYFCASSALAGGREQYFGPGTRLTVT.

The chain has TRBV5-4 and TRBJ1-3, with D perhaps TRBD1 (6 bases). Deletions cut 4 bases from V and 3 bases from J, with 14 bases between. Germline CDR1 and CDR2: SGHNT and YYREEE (reference sequence). The CDR3 runs 15 residues. This chain's CDR3 is CASSPDSVFGNTIYF. In nucleotides, the CDR3 is TGTGCCAGCAGCCCGGACAGTGTGTTTGGAAACACCATATATTTT.

In its sample, this clone was seen once. This chain joins TRBV4-2 and TRBJ2-3; TRBD1 is a possible D gene (6 bases). This CDR3 is 15 amino acids long. The germline CDR1 and CDR2 sequences are LGHNA and YNFKEQ. Trimming left V 2 bases short and J 4 bases short, with 13 bases between. Written as DNA, the CDR3 is TGTGCCAGCAGCCAACAGGGGTTCCGCGCAGATACGCAGTATTTT. This gives the protein CASSQQGFRADTQYF.

J is TRBJ1-1 and V is TRBV3-1 (or the pseudogene TRBV3-2); D not resolved. The CDR3 is 16 residues long. Germline CDR1 LGHDT, CDR2 YNNKEL (reference sequence). Trimming cost V 3 bases and J 0 bases, with 14 bases left between them. The CDR3 DNA sequence: TGTGCCAGCAGCCACGCGGGGAAACTAATGAACACTGAAGCTTTCTTT. This encodes CASSHAGKLMNTEAFF.

The chain recombines TRBV19 with TRBJ2-2; D may be TRBD2 (5 bases). The CDR3 covers 16 residues. CDR1 is LNHDA, CDR2 SQIVND, per germline (reference sequence). V was clipped by 6 bases and J by 7 bases, with 21 bases between them. CDR3 residues: CASRSDRTSFGGELFF. The CDR3 coding sequence is TGTGCCAGTAGAAGCGATAGAACTAGTTTTGGCGGGGAGCTGTTTTTT.

CDR3 sequence reads: CAWSVLDFNQPQHF. The CDR3 bases are TGTGCCTGGAGTGTACTTGACTTTAATCAGCCCCAGCATTTT. The chain couples TRBV30 to TRBJ1-5; D gene ambiguous. V was shortened by 0 bases and J by 4 bases, with 10 bases between the two germline ends. The CDR3 covers 14 residues. The germline CDR1 and CDR2 sequences are GTSNPN and SVGIG (reference sequence).

The chain is built from TRBV18 and TRBJ2-6; tentatively, D is TRBD2 (5 bases). Between the trimmed V and J ends, which lost 0 bases and 0 bases, there was a span of 6 bases. Per the germline V gene, CDR1 is KGHSH and CDR2 is LQKENI. The CDR3 is made up of 16 amino acids. CDR3 bases: TGTGCCAGCTCACCACCGGGGAGCTCTGGGGCCAACGTCCTGACTTTC. Translation gives CASSPPGSSGANVLTF.

The genes are TRBV5-1 and TRBJ2-1; TRBD2 aligns across 11 bases. This CDR3 spans 16 amino acids. After removal of 4 bases from V and 7 bases from J, the junction contained 10 bases not matched to a gene. CDR1 and CDR2 (germline): SGHRS, YFSETQ. The CDR3: CASSPDGTSGRNEQFF. CDR3 coding DNA: TGCGCCAGCAGCCCAGACGGGACTAGCGGCAGAAATGAGCAGTTCTTC.

The J gene is TRBJ1-2, the V gene TRBV5-1; TRBD1 matches 8 bases. CDR1 and CDR2 (germline): SGHRS, YFSETQ. Unmatched junction bases numbered 7, after V lost 4 bases and J lost 5 bases. CDR3 length equals 14 residues. DNA for the CDR3: TGCGCCAGCAGCGTCGTGGACAGGGTATATGGCTACACCTTC. Amino acid sequence: CASSVVDRVYGYTF.

The rearrangement links TRBV7-8 to TRBJ1-1; 7 bases match TRBD1. The trim removed 0 bases at V and 5 bases at J, leaving 6 bases unmatched. Germline CDR1 is SGHVS and CDR2 is FQNEAQ. This CDR3 is built from 15 residues. The CDR3: CASSLALTGDTEAFF. Written as DNA, the CDR3 is TGTGCCAGCAGCTTAGCCCTAACAGGGGATACTGAAGCTTTCTTT.

The chain recombines TRBV7-8 with TRBJ1-5, with TRBD1 identical over 8 bases. CDR3 size: 15 residues. V lost 6 bases, J lost 6 bases, and 10 bases stayed unmatched. Germline CDR1 is SGHVS and CDR2 is FQNEAQ. The CDR3 DNA reads as TGTGCCAGCAGTTGGCAGGGGGCTATGGGTCAGCCCCAGCATTTT. It specifies CASSWQGAMGQPQHF.

This clone came up once. This chain links TRBV3-1 (or the pseudogene TRBV3-2) with TRBJ1-3; D is ambiguous. This CDR3 has 16 amino acids. Between the trimmed V and J ends, which lost 2 bases and 0 bases, there was a span of 11 bases. CDR1 and CDR2 from the germline V gene are LGHDT and YNNKEL (reference sequence). CDR3 sequence reads: CASSQWLGSSGNTIYF. The CDR3 bases are TGTGCCAGCAGCCAATGGTTGGGGAGCTCTGGAAACACCATATATTTT.

V is TRBV2 and J is TRBJ2-1; D may be TRBD1 (6 bases). The CDR3 is 14 amino acids. The germline gives CDR1 SNHLY, CDR2 FYNNEI. The ends were cut back, 6 bases at V and 1 base at J, with 10 bases in the middle. CDR3: CASSSDRSYNEQFF. CDR3 bases: TGTGCCAGCAGCTCAGACAGGTCCTACAATGAGCAGTTCTTC.

This clone was detected once. The chain combines TRBV7-9 with TRBJ1-2; no clear D gene. V was pared by 0 bases and J by 4 bases, with 6 bases between. This CDR3 comprises 13 residues. From germline, CDR1 is SEHNR and CDR2 FQNEAQ (reference sequence). In nucleotides, the CDR3 is TGTGCCAGCAGCTTAGCGGGAGGCTATGGCTACACCTTC. It translates to CASSLAGGYGYTF. Based on the CDR3 plus reference TRBV7-9 and TRBJ1-2, the full variable domain is DTGVSQNPRHKITKRGQNVTFRCDPISEHNRLYWYRQTLGQGPEFLTYFQNEAQLEKSRLLSDRFSAERPKGSFSTLEIQRTEQGDSAMYLCASSLAGGYGYTFGSGTRLTVV.

The J gene is TRBJ1-2, the V gene TRBV12-3 or TRBV12-4; 9 bases agree with TRBD1. V gave up 4 bases and J gave up 7 bases; unmatched junction bases: 4. This CDR3 region has 13 residues. CDR3 region: CASSYRGQIGYTF. DNA for the CDR3: TGTGCCAGCAGTTACAGGGGGCAGATTGGCTACACCTTC.

The J gene is TRBJ1-4, the V gene TRBV5-8; D gene uncertain. The CDR3 totals 14 residues. The V and J ends lost 7 bases and 5 bases respectively, with 15 bases between them. Germline CDR1 reads SGHTS; CDR2 reads YDEGEE. CDR3 sequence reads: CASRLVGGNEKLFF. The CDR3 DNA sequence: TGTGCCAGCCGCCTGGTAGGCGGCAATGAAAAACTGTTTTTT. Variable domain in full (rest from reference TRBV5-8 and TRBJ1-4): EAGVTQSPTHLIKTRGQQATLRCSPISGHTSVYWYQQALGLGLQFLLWYDEGEERNRGNFPPRFSGRQFPNYSSELNVNALELEDSALYLCASRLVGGNEKLFFGSGTQLSVL.

This chain uses TRBV5-6 with TRBJ2-5; 7 bases are shared with TRBD2. Germline V gene sequence: CDR1 SGHDT, CDR2 YYEEEE. J gave up 6 bases and V 4 bases, and 6 bases lay outside the gene matches. The CDR3 sequence is 13 residues long. CDR3 region: CASSLPGGQTQYF. The CDR3 region has the DNA TGTGCCAGCAGCCTTCCGGGGGGACAGACCCAGTACTTC.

The J gene is TRBJ2-5, the V gene TRBV4-2; TRBD2 is a possible D gene (6 bases). The CDR3 is 15 residues long. V was shortened by 0 bases and J by 4 bases, with 12 bases between the two germline ends. The germline V gene encodes CDR1 LGHNA and CDR2 YNFKEQ. The chain's CDR3 is CASSQEGRQGETQYF. CDR3 nucleotides: TGTGCCAGCAGCCAAGAAGGGAGGCAAGGAGAGACCCAGTACTTC.